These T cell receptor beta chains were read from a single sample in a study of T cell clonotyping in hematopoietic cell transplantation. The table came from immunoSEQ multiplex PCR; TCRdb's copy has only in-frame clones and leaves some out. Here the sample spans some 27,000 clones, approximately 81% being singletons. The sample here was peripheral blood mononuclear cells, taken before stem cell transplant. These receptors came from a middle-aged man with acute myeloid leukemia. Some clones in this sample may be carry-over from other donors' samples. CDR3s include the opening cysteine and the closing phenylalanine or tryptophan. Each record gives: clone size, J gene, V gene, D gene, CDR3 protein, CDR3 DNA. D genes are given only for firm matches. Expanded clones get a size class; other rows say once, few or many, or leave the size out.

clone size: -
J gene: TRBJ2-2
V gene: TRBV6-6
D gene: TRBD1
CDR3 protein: CASSLGQSNTGELFF
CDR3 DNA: TGTGCCAGCAGCCTGGGACAGTCGAACACCGGGGAGCTGTTTTTT

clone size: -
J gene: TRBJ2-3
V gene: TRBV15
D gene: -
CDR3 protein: CATSGLRAEDTDTQYF
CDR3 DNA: TGTGCCACCAGCGGACTCCGGGCCGAAGATACAGATACGCAGTATTTT

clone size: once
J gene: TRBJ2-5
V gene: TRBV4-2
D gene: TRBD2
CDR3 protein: CASSPEVLSGGQETQYF
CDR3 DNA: TGTGCCAGCAGTCCCGAGGTGTTGAGCGGGGGCCAAGAGACCCAGTACTTC

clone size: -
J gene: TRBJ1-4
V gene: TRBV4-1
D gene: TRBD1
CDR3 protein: CASSQEGQGVFNEKLFF
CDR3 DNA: TGCGCCAGCAGCCAAGAGGGACAGGGAGTTTTCAATGAAAAACTGTTTTTT

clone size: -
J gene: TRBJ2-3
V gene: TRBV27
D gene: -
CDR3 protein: CASSFGSTDTQYF
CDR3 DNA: TGTGCCAGCAGTTTCGGGAGTACAGATACGCAGTATTTT

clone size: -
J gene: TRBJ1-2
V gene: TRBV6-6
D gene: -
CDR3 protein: CASSYSITEVFSTF
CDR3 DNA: TGTGCCAGCAGTTACTCGATCACAGAGGTCTTCAGTACCTTC

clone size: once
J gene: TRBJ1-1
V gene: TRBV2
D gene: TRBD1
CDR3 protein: CASRTGSTEAFF
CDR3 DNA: TGTGCCAGCAGGACAGGGTCAACTGAAGCTTTCTTT

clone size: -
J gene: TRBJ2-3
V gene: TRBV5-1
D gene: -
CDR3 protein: CASSPRADTQYF
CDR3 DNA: TGCGCCAGCAGCCCCCGAGCCGATACGCAGTATTTT

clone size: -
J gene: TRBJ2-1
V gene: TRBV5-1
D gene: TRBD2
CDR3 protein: CASSPQGGTSVYNEQFF
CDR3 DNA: TGCGCCAGCAGCCCACAAGGAGGGACTAGCGTCTACAATGAGCAGTTCTTC

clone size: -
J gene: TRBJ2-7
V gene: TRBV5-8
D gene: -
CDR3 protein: CASSLATAYSYEQYF
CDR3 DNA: TGTGCCAGCAGCTTGGCGACAGCTTATTCCTACGAGCAGTACTTC

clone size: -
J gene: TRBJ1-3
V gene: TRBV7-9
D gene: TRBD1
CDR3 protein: CASSPGQRQGNTIYF
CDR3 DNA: TGTGCCAGCAGCCCGGGACAGCGCCAAGGAAACACCATATATTTT

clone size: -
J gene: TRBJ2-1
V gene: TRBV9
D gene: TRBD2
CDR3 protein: CASSAAPREYNEQFF
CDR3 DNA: TGTGCCAGCAGCGCTGCTCCGCGGGAGTACAATGAGCAGTTCTTC

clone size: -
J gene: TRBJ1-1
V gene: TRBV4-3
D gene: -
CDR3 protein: CASSQAGASKVEAFF
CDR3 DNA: TGCGCCAGCAGCCAGGCCGGGGCCAGCAAGGTTGAAGCTTTCTTT

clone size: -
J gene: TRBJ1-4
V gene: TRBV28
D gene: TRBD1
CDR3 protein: CASRSPGQGPEKLFF
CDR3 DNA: TGTGCCAGCAGGTCTCCGGGACAGGGTCCTGAAAAACTGTTTTTT

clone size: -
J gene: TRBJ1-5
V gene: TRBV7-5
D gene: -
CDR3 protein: CARSLTGGSQPQHF
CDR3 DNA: TGTGCCAGAAGCTTAACAGGGGGTAGTCAGCCCCAGCATTTT

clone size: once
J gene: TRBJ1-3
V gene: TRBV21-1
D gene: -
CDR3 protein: CASGTYGQGAGNTIYF
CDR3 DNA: TGTGCCAGCGGTACCTATGGGCAGGGAGCTGGAAACACCATATATTTT